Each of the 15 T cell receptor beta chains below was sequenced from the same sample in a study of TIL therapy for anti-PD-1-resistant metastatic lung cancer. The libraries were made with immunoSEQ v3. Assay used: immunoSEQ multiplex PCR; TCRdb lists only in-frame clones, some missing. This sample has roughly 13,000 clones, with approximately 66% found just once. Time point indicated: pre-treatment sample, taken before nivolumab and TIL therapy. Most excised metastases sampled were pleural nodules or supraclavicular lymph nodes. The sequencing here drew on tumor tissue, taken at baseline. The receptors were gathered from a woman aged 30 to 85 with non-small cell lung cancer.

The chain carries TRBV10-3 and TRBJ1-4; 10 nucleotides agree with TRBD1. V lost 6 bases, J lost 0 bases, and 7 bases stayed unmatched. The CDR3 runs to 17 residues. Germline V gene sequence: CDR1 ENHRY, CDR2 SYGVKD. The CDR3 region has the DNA TGTGCCATCAGCCCGGGACAGGGGTTTGCAACTAATGAAAAACTGTTTTTT. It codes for CAISPGQGFATNEKLFF.

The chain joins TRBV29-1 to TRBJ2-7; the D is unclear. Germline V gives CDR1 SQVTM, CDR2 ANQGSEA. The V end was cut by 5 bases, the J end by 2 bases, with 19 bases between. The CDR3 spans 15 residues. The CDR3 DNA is TGCAGCGTTTTGATTGGGTTTCCTGGGGCCTACGAGCAGTACTTC. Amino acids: CSVLIGFPGAYEQYF.

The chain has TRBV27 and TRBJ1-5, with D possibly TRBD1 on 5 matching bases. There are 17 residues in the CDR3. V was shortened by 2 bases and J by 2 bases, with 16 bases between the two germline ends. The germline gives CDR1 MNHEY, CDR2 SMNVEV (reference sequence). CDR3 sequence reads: CASSLLPAGGGNQPQHF. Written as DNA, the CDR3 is TGTGCCAGCAGTTTACTTCCGGCGGGGGGTGGCAATCAGCCCCAGCATTTT.

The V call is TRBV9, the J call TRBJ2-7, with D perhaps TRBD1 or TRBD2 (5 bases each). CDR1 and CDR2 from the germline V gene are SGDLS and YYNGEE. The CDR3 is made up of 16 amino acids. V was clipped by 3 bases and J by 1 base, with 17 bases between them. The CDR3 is CASSAPVGTPSYEQYF. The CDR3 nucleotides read TGTGCCAGCAGCGCCCCAGTGGGGACCCCTTCCTACGAGCAGTACTTC. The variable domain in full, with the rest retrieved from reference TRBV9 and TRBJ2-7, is DSGVTQTPKHLITATGQRVTLRCSPRSGDLSVYWYQQSLDQGLQFLIQYYNGEERAKGNILERFSAQQFPDLHSELNLSSLELGDSALYFCASSAPVGTPSYEQYFGPGTRLTVT.

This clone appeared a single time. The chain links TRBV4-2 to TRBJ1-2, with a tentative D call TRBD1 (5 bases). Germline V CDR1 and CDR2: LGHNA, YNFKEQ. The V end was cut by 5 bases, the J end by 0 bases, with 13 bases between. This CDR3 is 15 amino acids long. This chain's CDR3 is CASSTHRSTNYGYTF. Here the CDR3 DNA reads TGTGCCAGCAGCACTCACAGGTCTACTAACTATGGCTACACCTTC.

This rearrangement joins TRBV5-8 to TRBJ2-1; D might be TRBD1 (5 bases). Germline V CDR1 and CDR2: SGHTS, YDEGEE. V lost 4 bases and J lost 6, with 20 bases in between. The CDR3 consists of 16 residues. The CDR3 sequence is CASSIGALFFLNEQFF. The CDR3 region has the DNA TGTGCCAGCAGCATAGGGGCTTTATTTTTTCTCAATGAGCAGTTCTTC.

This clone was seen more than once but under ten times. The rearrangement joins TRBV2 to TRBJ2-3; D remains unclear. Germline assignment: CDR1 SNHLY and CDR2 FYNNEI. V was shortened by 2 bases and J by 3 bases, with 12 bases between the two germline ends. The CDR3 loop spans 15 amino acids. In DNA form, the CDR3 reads TGTGCCAGCAGTGAATTGCAGGTGCATACAGATACGCAGTATTTT. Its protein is CASSELQVHTDTQYF.

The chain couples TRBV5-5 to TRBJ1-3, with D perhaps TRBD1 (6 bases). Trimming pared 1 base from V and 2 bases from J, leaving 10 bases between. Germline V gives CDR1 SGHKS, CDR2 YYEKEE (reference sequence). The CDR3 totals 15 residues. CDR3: CASSLPGATGNTIYF. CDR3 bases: TGTGCCAGCAGCTTGCCGGGGGCAACTGGAAACACCATATATTTT.

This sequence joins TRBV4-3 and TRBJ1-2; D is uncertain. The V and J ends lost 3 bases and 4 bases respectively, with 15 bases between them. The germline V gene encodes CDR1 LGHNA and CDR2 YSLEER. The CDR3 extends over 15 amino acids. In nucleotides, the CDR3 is TGCGCCAGCAGCCATTCCGACGGTCTTTTCTATGGCTACACCTTC. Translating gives CASSHSDGLFYGYTF.

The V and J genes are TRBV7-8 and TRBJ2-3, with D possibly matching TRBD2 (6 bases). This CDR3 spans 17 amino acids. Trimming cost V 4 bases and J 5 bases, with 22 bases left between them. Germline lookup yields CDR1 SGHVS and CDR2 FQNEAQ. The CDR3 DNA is TGTGCCAGCAGCTCACCCATGGGCAATCCCGGGGGAGATACGCAGTATTTT. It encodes CASSSPMGNPGGDTQYF.

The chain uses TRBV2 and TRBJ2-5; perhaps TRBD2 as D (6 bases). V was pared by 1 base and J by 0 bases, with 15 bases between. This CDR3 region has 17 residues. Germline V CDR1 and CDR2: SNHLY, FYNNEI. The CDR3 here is CASSEDLSGSHQETQYF. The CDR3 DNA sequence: TGTGCCAGCAGTGAAGACCTTAGCGGAAGCCACCAAGAGACCCAGTACTTC.

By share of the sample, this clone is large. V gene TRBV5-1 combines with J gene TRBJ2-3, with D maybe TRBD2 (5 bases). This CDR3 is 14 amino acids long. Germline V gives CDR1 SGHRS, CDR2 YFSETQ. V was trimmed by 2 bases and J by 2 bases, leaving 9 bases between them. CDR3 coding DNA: TGCGCCAGCAGCTTCCGGGATCCCACAGATACGCAGTATTTT. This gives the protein CASSFRDPTDTQYF.

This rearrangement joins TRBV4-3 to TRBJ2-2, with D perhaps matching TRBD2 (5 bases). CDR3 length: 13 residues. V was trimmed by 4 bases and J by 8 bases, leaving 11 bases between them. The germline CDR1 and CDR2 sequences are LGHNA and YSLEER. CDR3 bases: TGCGCCAGCAGCCGAAATTTAGCGGGGGAGCTGTTTTTT. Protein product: CASSRNLAGELFF.

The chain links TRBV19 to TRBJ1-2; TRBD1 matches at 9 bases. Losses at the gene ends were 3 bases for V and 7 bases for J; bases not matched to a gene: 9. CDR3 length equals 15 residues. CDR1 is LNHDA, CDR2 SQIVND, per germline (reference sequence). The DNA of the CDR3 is TGTGCCAGTAGTATTAGGGGGACAGGGATAGCTGGCTACACCTTC. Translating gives CASSIRGTGIAGYTF.

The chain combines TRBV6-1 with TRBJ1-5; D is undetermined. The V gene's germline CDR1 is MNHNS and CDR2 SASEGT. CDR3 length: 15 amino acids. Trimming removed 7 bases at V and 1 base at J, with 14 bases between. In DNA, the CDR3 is TGTGCCAGCACCCGAAGTGGGGAGAGCAATCAGCCCCAGCATTTT. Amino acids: CASTRSGESNQPQHF.